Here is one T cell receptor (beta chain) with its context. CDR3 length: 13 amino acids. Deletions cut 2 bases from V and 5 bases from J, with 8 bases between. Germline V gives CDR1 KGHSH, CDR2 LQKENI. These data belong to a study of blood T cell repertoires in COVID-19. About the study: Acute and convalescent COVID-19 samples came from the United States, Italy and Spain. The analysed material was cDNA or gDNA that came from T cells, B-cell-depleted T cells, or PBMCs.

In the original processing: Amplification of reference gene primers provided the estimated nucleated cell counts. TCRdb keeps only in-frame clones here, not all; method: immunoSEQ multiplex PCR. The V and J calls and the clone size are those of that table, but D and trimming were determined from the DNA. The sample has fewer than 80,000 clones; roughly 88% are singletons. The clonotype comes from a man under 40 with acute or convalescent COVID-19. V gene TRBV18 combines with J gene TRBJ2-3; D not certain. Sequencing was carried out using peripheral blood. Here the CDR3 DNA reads TGTGCCAGCTCACCAGGCCCAGAAGATACGCAGTATTTT. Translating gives CASSPGPEDTQYF.